One sample yielded the 27 T cell receptor beta chains listed below, sequenced in a study of PD-1 blockade in classical Hodgkin lymphoma. Brentuximab vedotin exposure varied, and every patient relapsed after autologous stem cell transplantation. TCRdb's copy holds only in-frame clones and misses some; the assay was immunoSEQ multiplex PCR. The sample consists of 46,000 or so clones, around three quarters of them appearing once. Sequenced here: peripheral blood mononuclear cells (PBMCs), sampled before the second cycle of nivolumab. Receptor source: a human donor with classical Hodgkin lymphoma.

The CDR3 DNA reads TGTGCCAGCAGCTTGGATACAGGCACAGATACGCAGTATTTT. It encodes CASSLDTGTDTQYF. The chain carries TRBV5-5 and TRBJ2-3; D gene ambiguous. The V end was cut by 0 bases, the J end by 1 base, with 6 bases between. Looked up from germline, CDR1 is SGHKS and CDR2 is YYEKEE (reference sequence). The CDR3 loop spans 14 amino acids.

The chain is built from TRBV4-3 and TRBJ1-1; TRBD1 might be the D (5 bases). The V gene lost 1 base and the J gene lost 1 base, with 10 bases spanning the gap. CDR3 length: 15 amino acids. The germline V gene encodes CDR1 LGHNA and CDR2 YSLEER. CDR3 bases: TGCGCCAGCAGCCAAGCAGCAGGGACGAACACTGAAGCTTTCTTT. The encoded protein is CASSQAAGTNTEAFF.

The V call is TRBV6-6, the J call TRBJ1-1; D is perhaps TRBD1 (5 bases). Germline V gene sequence: CDR1 MNHNY, CDR2 SVGAGI (reference sequence). V lost 7 bases, J lost 3 bases, and 15 bases lay in between. The CDR3 totals 14 residues. The DNA for the CDR3 is TGTGCCAGCATCGAAGGGGCCGCAGACACTGAAGCTTTCTTT. Translating gives CASIEGAADTEAFF.

V is TRBV18 and J is TRBJ2-7, with D unclear. In germline, CDR1 is KGHSH, CDR2 LQKENI. This CDR3 is built from 14 residues. V was trimmed by 1 base and J by 9 bases, leaving 16 bases between them. The CDR3 loop reads CASSPQGGPGAQYF. The DNA of the CDR3 is TGTGCCAGCTCACCACAGGGCGGCCCTGGAGCGCAGTACTTC.

V and J are TRBV7-2 and TRBJ1-1, with TRBD1 as a possible D gene (5 bases). V was shortened by 1 base and J by 0 bases, with 18 bases between the two germline ends. The CDR3 consists of 18 residues. In germline, CDR1 is SGHTA, CDR2 FQGNSA. CDR3 sequence: CASSLVFPGGGVNTEAFF. The DNA of the CDR3 is TGTGCCAGCAGCTTAGTTTTCCCGGGGGGTGGCGTGAACACTGAAGCTTTCTTT.

This clone was seen a single time. The chain recombines TRBV15 with TRBJ2-1, with D possibly TRBD2 on 8 matching bases. Germline CDR1 and CDR2: LNHNV and YYDKDF (reference sequence). V dropped 4 bases and J dropped 6 bases, with 22 bases sitting between them. The CDR3 is made up of 17 amino acids. CDR3 nucleotide sequence: TGTGCCACCAGCAAGGAGGGGGCGAGCGGGAGCGTCAATGAGCAGTTCTTC. Encoded protein: CATSKEGASGSVNEQFF.

The table lists this clone with a count of one. The rearrangement links TRBV7-2 to TRBJ2-3; 12 nucleotides align to TRBD2. This CDR3 spans 16 amino acids. Germline trimming cut 2 bases from V and 2 bases from J; bases unmatched to any gene: 2. Germline loops: CDR1 SGHTA, CDR2 FQGNSA. For the CDR3, the DNA is TGTGCCAGCAGCTTACGACTAGCGGGGGACACAGATACGCAGTATTTT. This gives the protein CASSLRLAGDTDTQYF. Based on the CDR3 plus reference TRBV7-2 and TRBJ2-3, the full variable domain is GAGVSQSPSNKVTEKGKDVELRCDPISGHTALYWYRQSLGQGLEFLIYFQGNSAPDKSGLPSDRFSAERTGGSVSTLTIQRTQQEDSAVYLCASSLRLAGDTDTQYFGPGTRLTVL.

The chain links TRBV7-2 to TRBJ2-3; 10 bases agree with TRBD2. The ends lost 4 bases at V and 0 bases at J; junction bases unmatched: 4. CDR1 SGHTA and CDR2 FQGNSA come from the germline V gene. The length of the CDR3 is 16 residues. This chain's CDR3 is CASSYLAGVSTDTQYF. In DNA, the CDR3 is TGTGCCAGCAGCTACCTAGCGGGAGTGAGCACAGATACGCAGTATTTT. The entire variable domain, with the rest obtained from reference TRBV7-2 and TRBJ2-3, is as follows: GAGVSQSPSNKVTEKGKDVELRCDPISGHTALYWYRQSLGQGLEFLIYFQGNSAPDKSGLPSDRFSAERTGGSVSTLTIQRTQQEDSAVYLCASSYLAGVSTDTQYFGPGTRLTVL.

The rearrangement uses TRBV5-6 and TRBJ2-7; D is perhaps TRBD1 (6 bases). The germline V gene has CDR1 SGHDT and CDR2 YYEEEE. Trimming removed 0 bases from V and 0 bases from J, with 13 bases in between. This CDR3 spans 16 amino acids. The CDR3 sequence: CASSLEGVRHSYEQYF. In DNA, the CDR3 is TGTGCCAGCAGCTTGGAGGGGGTTAGACACTCCTACGAGCAGTACTTC.

This clone showed up just once. The chain employs TRBV18 and TRBJ1-4; 11 bases agree with TRBD1. This CDR3 spans 14 amino acids. CDR1 and CDR2 from the germline V gene are KGHSH and LQKENI. J was trimmed by 7 bases and V by 2 bases; bases with no gene match: 0. The CDR3 bases are TGTGCCAGCTCACCAGGGACAGGGGGTGAAAAACTGTTTTTT. Protein product: CASSPGTGGEKLFF. The whole variable domain, remainder taken from reference TRBV18 and TRBJ1-4, is NAGVMQNPRHLVRRRGQEARLRCSPMKGHSHVYWYRQLPEEGLKFMVYLQKENIIDESGMPKERFSAEFPKEGPSILRIQQVVRGDSAAYFCASSPGTGGEKLFFGSGTQLSVL.

This chain links TRBV5-8 with TRBJ1-1; D is perhaps TRBD1 (6 bases). Per the germline V gene, CDR1 is SGHTS and CDR2 is YDEGEE. This CDR3 is 13 amino acids long. The V end lost 0 bases, the J end lost 4 bases, and 7 bases lay between the germline ends. The CDR3 protein is CASSLEGGTEAFF. The CDR3 DNA sequence: TGTGCCAGCAGCTTGGAAGGGGGCACTGAAGCTTTCTTT.

This clone was counted a few times. V is TRBV7-9 and J is TRBJ1-2; TRBD1 might be the D (5 bases). Between the trimmed V and J ends, which lost 1 base and 7 bases, there was a span of 13 bases. CDR1 is SEHNR and CDR2 is FQNEAQ in the germline V gene (reference sequence). This CDR3 comprises 14 residues. The CDR3 loop is CASSLGTRSPGYTF. The CDR3 DNA reads as TGTGCCAGCAGCTTAGGGACACGGTCGCCTGGCTACACCTTC.

This clone was counted between two and nine times. This chain uses TRBV4-2 with TRBJ2-5; no firm D call. CDR1 is LGHNA and CDR2 is YNFKEQ in the germline V gene. V gave up 4 bases and J gave up 8 bases, with 17 bases separating them. CDR3 size: 14 residues. CDR3 coding DNA: TGTGCCAGCAGCCTCCTCGGGCCGGCGGAAACCCAGTACTTC. Its protein product is CASSLLGPAETQYF.

The gene calls are TRBV19 and TRBJ1-1; possibly TRBD1 for D (6 bases). Germline V gives CDR1 LNHDA, CDR2 SQIVND (reference sequence). This CDR3 comprises 15 residues. V was pared by 4 bases and J by 0 bases, with 12 bases between. CDR3 in amino acids: CASSNPRGMNTEAFF. The CDR3 DNA reads as TGTGCCAGTAGTAACCCCAGGGGAATGAACACTGAAGCTTTCTTT.

The chain links TRBV18 to TRBJ2-3; 9 bases map to TRBD1. Germline-derived CDR1 and CDR2 are KGHSH and LQKENI. The CDR3 contains 15 residues. V trimming: 0 bases; J trimming: 4 bases; junction bases outside the gene matches: 2. Here the CDR3 DNA reads TGTGCCAGCTCACCACCAGGACAGGGGTCAGATACGCAGTATTTT. It yields the protein CASSPPGQGSDTQYF.

The chain employs TRBV11-3 and TRBJ2-7, with unresolved D. Trimming took 5 bases from V and 4 from J, leaving 6 bases between them. This CDR3 comprises 11 residues. Germline V gene lookup returns CDR1 SGHNT and CDR2 YENEEA. The CDR3 sequence is CASSLTYEQYF. The CDR3 bases are TGTGCCAGCAGCCTCACTTACGAGCAGTACTTC.

This chain connects TRBV2 to TRBJ2-7, with TRBD2 identical over 10 bases. Germline CDR1 reads SNHLY; CDR2 reads FYNNEI. The CDR3 covers 12 residues. V trimming: 8 bases; J trimming: 4 bases; junction bases outside the gene matches: 2. Here the CDR3 DNA reads TGTGCCAGCCAGACTAGCGGGTACGAGCAGTACTTC. Its translation is CASQTSGYEQYF. The variable domain in full, completed from reference TRBV2 and TRBJ2-7, reads EPEVTQTPSHQVTQMGQEVILRCVPISNHLYFYWYRQILGQKVEFLVSFYNNEISEKSEIFDDQFSVERPDGSNFTLKIRSTKLEDSAMYFCASQTSGYEQYFGPGTRLTVT.

This rearrangement joins TRBV7-6 to TRBJ2-3; 8 bases match TRBD1. The J segment lost 1 base and the V segment lost 0 bases, leaving 0 bases of the junction unmatched. This CDR3 is 15 amino acids long. CDR1 and CDR2 (germline): SGHVS, FNYEAQ. The CDR3 coding sequence is TGTGCCAGCAGCTTAGCCAGGGGGCGCACAGATACGCAGTATTTT. This encodes CASSLARGRTDTQYF.

The chain combines TRBV28 with TRBJ2-5; D not certain. The V end lost 7 bases, the J end lost 5 bases, and 11 bases lay between the germline ends. The CDR3 length is 12 residues. CDR1 and CDR2 from the germline V gene are MDHEN and SYDVKM. The CDR3 region is CASMRTRETQYF. CDR3 coding DNA: TGTGCCAGCATGAGGACGCGGGAGACCCAGTACTTC. Full variable domain (missing parts from reference TRBV28 and TRBJ2-5): DVKVTQSSRYLVKRTGEKVFLECVQDMDHENMFWYRQDPGLGLRLIYFSYDVKMKEKGDIPEGYSVSREKKERFSLILESASTNQTSMYLCASMRTRETQYFGPGTRLLVL.

V gene TRBV11-3 combines with J gene TRBJ2-7; D call uncertain. V shed 7 bases and J shed 5 bases, with 15 bases lying between them. Germline V gene data show CDR1 as SGHNT and CDR2 as YENEEA. This CDR3 is 13 amino acids long. CDR3 coding DNA: TGTGCCAGCACCAAAATGGGCTTCCACGAGCAGTACTTC. Translated: CASTKMGFHEQYF.

The V and J genes are TRBV27 and TRBJ2-1; unclear D gene. CDR1 is MNHEY and CDR2 is SMNVEV in the germline V gene (reference sequence). The CDR3 consists of 13 residues. Trimming shortened V by 3 bases and J by 5 bases, and 8 bases separated the two germline ends. In nucleotides, the CDR3 is TGTGCCAGCAGTTTCGTTGCCAACAATGAGCAGTTCTTC. It codes for CASSFVANNEQFF.

V usage is TRBV19 and J usage is TRBJ1-5; TRBD1 agrees at 7 bases. Trimming took 4 bases from V and 4 from J; bases not matched to a gene: 4. Looked up from germline, CDR1 is LNHDA and CDR2 is SQIVND (reference sequence). The CDR3 consists of 14 residues. The CDR3 DNA reads as TGTGCCAGTAGTACGGGACAGCAGAATCAGCCCCAGCATTTT. It encodes CASSTGQQNQPQHF.

This clone was counted between two and nine times. The chain employs TRBV19 and TRBJ1-1, with D perhaps TRBD1 (6 bases). Germline V gene lookup returns CDR1 LNHDA and CDR2 SQIVND (reference sequence). Trimming shortened V by 7 bases and J by 2 bases, and 14 bases separated the two germline ends. The CDR3 runs to 14 residues. The CDR3 loop is CASTSRDINTEAFF. CDR3 coding DNA: TGTGCCAGTACCTCCAGGGACATAAACACTGAAGCTTTCTTT. The full variable domain, its missing parts supplied by reference TRBV19 and TRBJ1-1, is DGGITQSPKYLFRKEGQNVTLSCEQNLNHDAMYWYRQDPGQGLRLIYYSQIVNDFQKGDIAEGYSVSREKKESFPLTVTSAQKNPTAFYLCASTSRDINTEAFFGQGTRLTVV.

V gene TRBV19 combines with J gene TRBJ2-3, with D unresolved. Trimming removed 6 bases at V and 5 bases at J, with 9 bases between. The CDR3 sequence is 12 residues long. CDR1 and CDR2 from the germline V gene are LNHDA and SQIVND (reference sequence). The CDR3 bases are TGTGCCAGTAGGGATTTCGAAGATACGCAGTATTTT. This sequence encodes CASRDFEDTQYF.

This clone has only a few counts. This chain connects TRBV13 to TRBJ1-1; the D is unclear. V lost 4 bases, J lost 2 bases, and 8 bases lay in between. Germline V lookup: CDR1 PRHDT, CDR2 FYEKMQ (reference sequence). CDR3 length equals 13 residues. The CDR3 DNA reads as TGTGCCAGCAGCTCCGACTTTAACACTGAAGCTTTCTTT. Protein sequence: CASSSDFNTEAFF.

The rearrangement links TRBV7-2 to TRBJ2-5; no reliable D call. This CDR3 has 14 residues. The V gene's germline CDR1 is SGHTA and CDR2 FQGNSA. V was clipped by 5 bases and J by 5 bases, with 15 bases between them. CDR3 nucleotides: TGTGCCAGCAGCCCTCTGGTCGTGCAGGAGACCCAGTACTTC. It yields the protein CASSPLVVQETQYF.

The chain combines TRBV4-1 with TRBJ2-3; D is unresolved. CDR3 length equals 13 residues. The germline gives CDR1 MGHRA, CDR2 YSYEKL. V was trimmed by 2 bases and J by 3 bases, leaving 6 bases between them. CDR3 region: CASSQSLTDTQYF. DNA of the CDR3: TGCGCCAGCAGCCAAAGTTTGACAGATACGCAGTATTTT.